What follows is one T cell receptor (beta chain) and its context. Its specificity is not known. The data are from a study of Tregs in tolerant kidney transplant recipients. Unstimulated Tregs (CD4+CD25+CD127-) and CD4+CD25- non-Tregs were sorted from PBMCs. Assay: immunoSEQ multiplex PCR; the TCRdb copy retains only in-frame clones and omits some. The data contain roughly 68,000 clones, around 84% of them seen just once; the ten biggest clones take up about 4.6%. Germline V gene data show CDR1 as SGHVS and CDR2 as FNYEAQ. The CDR3 is made up of 17 amino acids. The junction had 10 bases not matched to a gene; V was cut back by 5 bases and J by 0 bases. The study's findings and limits: Activated donor B cell expansion appeared to reveal the most relevant donor-specific TCRbeta repertoire.

Sample: CD4+ T cells from blood. This TCR was sampled from a human donor in good health. The chain couples TRBV7-6 to TRBJ2-4, with 7 bases aligning to TRBD1. The CDR3 protein is CASSQEGGPTAKNIQYF. The DNA for the CDR3 is TGTGCCAGCAGCCAAGAAGGGGGCCCGACAGCCAAAAACATTCAGTACTTC.